Each of the 25 T cell receptor beta chains below was sequenced from the same sample in a study of blood T cell repertoires in COVID-19. Here immunoSEQ multiplex PCR was the method, and the copy in TCRdb shows in-frame clones only, minus some. The sample records 300,000 to 350,000 clones, 87% being singletons. Sequencing was done on a sample of peripheral blood. Receptor source: a man aged 18 to 29 with active or convalescent COVID-19.

The V and J genes are TRBV25-1 and TRBJ2-7, with 9 bases aligning to TRBD1. This CDR3 has 14 residues. Trimming took 5 bases from V and 6 from J; bases not matched to a gene: 8. CDR1 and CDR2 from the germline V gene are MGHDK and SYGVNS. The CDR3 nucleotides read TGTGCCAGCAGTAAAGACAGGGGGATCCGCGAGCAGTACTTC. Residues: CASSKDRGIREQYF.

This rearrangement joins TRBV4-1 to TRBJ1-5; unclear D gene. Germline lookup yields CDR1 MGHRA and CDR2 YSYEKL. The CDR3 is made up of 15 amino acids. V shed 0 bases and J shed 4 bases, with 10 bases lying between them. CDR3 in amino acids: CASSQEPGDNQPQHF. The DNA of the CDR3 is TGCGCCAGCAGCCAAGAGCCGGGAGATAATCAGCCCCAGCATTTT.

The chain joins TRBV4-1 to TRBJ2-1; TRBD2 agrees at 7 bases. V was clipped by 0 bases and J by 6 bases; unmatched bases: 11. The germline CDR1 and CDR2 sequences are MGHRA and YSYEKL. CDR3 length: 17 amino acids. The CDR3 DNA sequence: TGCGCCAGCAGCCAAGATAGGACTAGAACCTTCCCCAATGAGCAGTTCTTC. It specifies CASSQDRTRTFPNEQFF.

The chain combines TRBV14 with TRBJ1-4; no reliable D call. The CDR3 has 15 residues. Germline V lookup: CDR1 SGHDN, CDR2 FVKESK. The V end lost 4 bases, the J end lost 8 bases, and 17 bases lay between the germline ends. This CDR3 is CASSPRPGVREKLFF. The CDR3, as DNA: TGTGCCAGCAGCCCCAGACCAGGTGTTCGGGAAAAACTGTTTTTT.

The chain combines TRBV5-1 with TRBJ2-1; TRBD2 matches 13 bases. The J segment lost 3 bases and the V segment lost 0 bases, leaving 6 bases of the junction unmatched. The germline V gene encodes CDR1 SGHRS and CDR2 YFSETQ. The CDR3 has 18 amino acids. CDR3 amino acids: CASSLGTSGSPRYNEQFF. The CDR3 DNA sequence: TGCGCCAGCAGCTTGGGGACTAGCGGGAGCCCTCGCTACAATGAGCAGTTCTTC. Using reference TRBV5-1 and TRBJ2-1 for the parts outside the CDR3, the full variable domain is KAGVTQTPRYLIKTRGQQVTLSCSPISGHRSVSWYQQTPGQGLQFLFEYFSETQRNKGNFPGRFSGRQFSNSRSEMNVSTLELGDSALYLCASSLGTSGSPRYNEQFFGPGTRLTVL.

The V call is TRBV7-2, the J call TRBJ2-7; D possibly corresponds to TRBD1 (6 bases). The germline gives CDR1 SGHTA, CDR2 FQGNSA. V was pared by 6 bases and J by 1 base, with 13 bases between. The length of the CDR3 is 14 residues. The CDR3 loop is CASRPTGLSYEQYF. Written as DNA, the CDR3 is TGTGCCAGCAGACCCACAGGGCTGTCCTACGAGCAGTACTTC.

V is TRBV7-9 and J is TRBJ1-2; D is possibly TRBD1 (5 bases). Germline V gene sequence: CDR1 SEHNR, CDR2 FQNEAQ (reference sequence). CDR3 length: 12 amino acids. V was cut by 4 bases and J by 8 bases, with 11 bases left in between. CDR3 sequence reads: CASSWNGGGYTF. CDR3 DNA sequence: TGTGCCAGCAGCTGGAACGGGGGAGGCTACACCTTC.

V is TRBV10-3 and J is TRBJ1-5, with D uncertain. The germline V gene has CDR1 ENHRY and CDR2 SYGVKD. This CDR3 region has 12 residues. Trimming cost V 3 bases and J 10 bases, with 10 bases left between them. Here the CDR3 reads CAISDGGGPQHF. As DNA, the CDR3 is TGTGCCATCAGTGACGGCGGAGGACCCCAGCATTTT.

The gene calls are TRBV15 and TRBJ1-5, with D possibly TRBD1 on 5 matching bases. Germline V lookup: CDR1 LNHNV, CDR2 YYDKDF (reference sequence). The CDR3 runs 16 residues. The V end lost 4 bases, the J end lost 0 bases, and 13 bases lay between the germline ends. The CDR3 nucleotides are TGTGCCACCAGCACCGACAGAACTTATAGCAATCAGCCCCAGCATTTT. It encodes CATSTDRTYSNQPQHF.

The CDR3 DNA reads as TGCAGCGTTGATTCCCCATTCGGGGGGGCCCAAGAGACCCAGTACTTC. Translating it yields CSVDSPFGGAQETQYF. The V and J genes are TRBV29-1 and TRBJ2-5; 8 bases map to TRBD2. The V segment lost 3 bases and the J segment 1 base; nucleotides outside the gene matches: 10. Germline V gives CDR1 SQVTM, CDR2 ANQGSEA. The CDR3 runs 16 residues.

The J gene is TRBJ1-6, the V gene TRBV7-2; 10 nucleotides line up with TRBD1. Germline lookup yields CDR1 SGHTA and CDR2 FQGNSA. The CDR3 has 17 amino acids. The junction had 8 bases not matched to a gene; V was cut back by 2 bases and J by 7 bases. This CDR3 is CASSLRVGTGVNSPLHF. DNA of the CDR3: TGTGCCAGCAGCTTAAGGGTAGGGACAGGGGTGAATTCACCCCTCCACTTT.

This chain joins TRBV6-5 and TRBJ1-2; possible D gene TRBD1, 5 bases. Between the trimmed V and J ends, which lost 7 bases and 4 bases, there was a span of 16 bases. CDR3 length equals 14 residues. Germline assignment: CDR1 MNHEY and CDR2 SVGAGI. The CDR3 DNA follows: TGTGCCAGCACGAGTCGAGACAGCTTCTATGGCTACACCTTC. As protein: CASTSRDSFYGYTF.

V usage is TRBV21-1 and J usage is TRBJ2-5; the table's D call, TRBD2, was not checked against the DNA. TRBV21-1 is a listed pseudogene. The CDR3 has 13 residues. The DNA for the CDR3 is TGTGCCAGCAGCAACGGGGGTCGAGGGACCCAGTACTTC. It encodes CASSNGGRGTQYF.

V and J are TRBV12-5 and TRBJ1-2; D remains unclear. The CDR3 runs 14 residues. Trimming stripped 1 base from V and 5 bases from J, with 11 bases between. In germline, CDR1 is LGHNT, CDR2 FRNRAP. The CDR3 DNA reads TGTGCTAGTGGTTTGGCCCTAGGCGGGTATGGCTACACCTTC. Translated, it gives CASGLALGGYGYTF.

The CDR3 nucleotides read TGTGCCAGCAGCCCCTCCTTCTCCGGGACAGGGGCCTACGAGCAGTACTTC. Translation: CASSPSFSGTGAYEQYF. The V call is TRBV3-1 (or the pseudogene TRBV3-2), the J call TRBJ2-7; 10 bases line up with TRBD1. The CDR3 spans 17 residues. Germline assignment: CDR1 LGHDT and CDR2 YNNKEL (reference sequence). V was clipped by 4 bases and J by 2 bases; unmatched bases: 11.

This clone was found a few times. The CDR3 nucleotides are TGTGCCAGCAGCTTCCGGGGGGCAGATACGCAGTATTTT. Translation: CASSFRGADTQYF. V gene TRBV5-4 combines with J gene TRBJ2-3, with TRBD2 matching 7 bases. In germline, CDR1 is SGHNT, CDR2 YYREEE (reference sequence). The CDR3 consists of 13 residues. V lost 2 bases, J lost 4 bases, and 1 base stayed unmatched.

J is TRBJ1-4 and V is TRBV1; the table's D call, TRBD1, has no DNA check behind it. TRBV1 is a pseudogene locus. The CDR3 extends over 17 amino acids. The CDR3 sequence: CTSSQGPPQVGNEKLFF. The CDR3, as DNA: TGCACCAGCAGCCAAGGGCCTCCCCAGGTGGGTAATGAAAAACTGTTTTTT.

This chain joins TRBV6-5 and TRBJ2-7, with 11 bases lining up with TRBD1. The CDR3 sequence is 15 residues long. Trimming cost V 6 bases and J 5 bases; bases outside gene matches: 9. Germline V gene sequence: CDR1 MNHEY, CDR2 SVGAGI. The DNA for the CDR3 is TGTGCCAGCAGCGGACGGACAGGGGGCTTCGACGAGCAGTACTTC. Translating it yields CASSGRTGGFDEQYF.

The rearrangement joins TRBV7-2 to TRBJ2-2; TRBD1 aligns across 8 bases. Unmatched junction bases numbered 10, after V lost 2 bases and J lost 8 bases. The CDR3 has 16 residues. Germline lookup yields CDR1 SGHTA and CDR2 FQGNSA. This CDR3 reads CASSLLAGGIRGELFF. The CDR3, as DNA: TGTGCCAGCAGCTTACTGGCAGGGGGCATTCGGGGGGAGCTGTTTTTT.

The chain uses TRBV6-5 and TRBJ1-5, with TRBD1 matching 8 bases. Looked up from germline, CDR1 is MNHEY and CDR2 is SVGAGI. The CDR3 is made up of 14 amino acids. Unmatched junction bases numbered 11, after V lost 7 bases and J lost 9 bases. DNA of the CDR3: TGTGCCAGCAAAGCAACAGGGGGGTTGTTGCCCCAGCATTTT. Translated: CASKATGGLLPQHF.

The chain carries TRBV25-1 and TRBJ2-1; D might be TRBD1 (5 bases). This CDR3 has 16 residues. The germline CDR1 and CDR2 sequences are MGHDK and SYGVNS. Trimming took off 2 bases at V and 1 base at J, with 12 bases between the two ends. This CDR3 reads CASSEPFPGSYNEQFF. CDR3 in DNA: TGTGCCAGCAGTGAACCCTTCCCAGGGTCCTACAATGAGCAGTTCTTC.

The chain has TRBV24-1 and TRBJ2-3; 9 nucleotides line up with TRBD1. Germline V lookup: CDR1 KGHDR, CDR2 SFDVKD. V dropped 3 bases and J dropped 2; count of bases not matched to a gene: 5. This CDR3 has 16 residues. The CDR3 spells CATSDTGTGITDTQYF. Written as DNA, the CDR3 is TGTGCCACCAGTGATACTGGGACAGGGATCACAGATACGCAGTATTTT.

The V gene is TRBV5-5, the J gene TRBJ2-1; the D gene is possibly TRBD2 (5 bases). This CDR3 region has 15 residues. CDR1 is SGHKS, CDR2 YYEKEE, per germline (reference sequence). Trimming took off 4 bases at V and 2 bases at J, with 13 bases between the two ends. In nucleotides, the CDR3 is TGTGCCAGCAGCGGAGCGGTAACAACCTACAATGAGCAGTTCTTC. It is translated as CASSGAVTTYNEQFF.

This chain links TRBV5-1 with TRBJ2-1; 7 nucleotides match TRBD1. The CDR3 has 16 amino acids. Germline V lookup: CDR1 SGHRS, CDR2 YFSETQ. With 2 bases clipped from V and 0 bases from J, the junction kept 5 bases outside the gene matches. CDR3 DNA: TGCGCCAGCAGCTTAACGACAGGGTCCTCCTACAATGAGCAGTTCTTC. It translates to CASSLTTGSSYNEQFF.

The chain uses TRBV3-1 (or the pseudogene TRBV3-2) and TRBJ2-7; 7 nucleotides agree with TRBD1. The CDR3 length is 14 residues. Trimming removed 5 bases from V and 4 bases from J; junction bases left unmatched: 8. Germline CDR1 LGHDT, CDR2 YNNKEL (reference sequence). The CDR3, as DNA: TGTGCCAGCAGCGCCCGACAGGGTTCGTACGAGCAGTACTTC. Translation: CASSARQGSYEQYF.